What follows is one TCR beta chain and its context. This specimen comes from a study of monozygotic twins with inflammatory bowel disease. Germline V gene sequence: CDR1 SGHNT, CDR2 YYREEE (reference sequence). The CDR3 contains 17 residues. TCRdb reworked the 5' RACE reads into one entry per CDR3 protein, no DNA. This sample's clone table lists approximately 330,000 distinct CDR3 sequences. This receptor was taken from a human donor with ulcerative colitis or Crohn's disease, or a healthy co-twin of an affected twin (not recorded which). Sample: blood. V is TRBV5-4 and J is TRBJ2-7; TCRdb returns TRBD1, unconfirmable since there is no DNA. CDR3 sequence: CASSLFRSQGVSYEQYF.